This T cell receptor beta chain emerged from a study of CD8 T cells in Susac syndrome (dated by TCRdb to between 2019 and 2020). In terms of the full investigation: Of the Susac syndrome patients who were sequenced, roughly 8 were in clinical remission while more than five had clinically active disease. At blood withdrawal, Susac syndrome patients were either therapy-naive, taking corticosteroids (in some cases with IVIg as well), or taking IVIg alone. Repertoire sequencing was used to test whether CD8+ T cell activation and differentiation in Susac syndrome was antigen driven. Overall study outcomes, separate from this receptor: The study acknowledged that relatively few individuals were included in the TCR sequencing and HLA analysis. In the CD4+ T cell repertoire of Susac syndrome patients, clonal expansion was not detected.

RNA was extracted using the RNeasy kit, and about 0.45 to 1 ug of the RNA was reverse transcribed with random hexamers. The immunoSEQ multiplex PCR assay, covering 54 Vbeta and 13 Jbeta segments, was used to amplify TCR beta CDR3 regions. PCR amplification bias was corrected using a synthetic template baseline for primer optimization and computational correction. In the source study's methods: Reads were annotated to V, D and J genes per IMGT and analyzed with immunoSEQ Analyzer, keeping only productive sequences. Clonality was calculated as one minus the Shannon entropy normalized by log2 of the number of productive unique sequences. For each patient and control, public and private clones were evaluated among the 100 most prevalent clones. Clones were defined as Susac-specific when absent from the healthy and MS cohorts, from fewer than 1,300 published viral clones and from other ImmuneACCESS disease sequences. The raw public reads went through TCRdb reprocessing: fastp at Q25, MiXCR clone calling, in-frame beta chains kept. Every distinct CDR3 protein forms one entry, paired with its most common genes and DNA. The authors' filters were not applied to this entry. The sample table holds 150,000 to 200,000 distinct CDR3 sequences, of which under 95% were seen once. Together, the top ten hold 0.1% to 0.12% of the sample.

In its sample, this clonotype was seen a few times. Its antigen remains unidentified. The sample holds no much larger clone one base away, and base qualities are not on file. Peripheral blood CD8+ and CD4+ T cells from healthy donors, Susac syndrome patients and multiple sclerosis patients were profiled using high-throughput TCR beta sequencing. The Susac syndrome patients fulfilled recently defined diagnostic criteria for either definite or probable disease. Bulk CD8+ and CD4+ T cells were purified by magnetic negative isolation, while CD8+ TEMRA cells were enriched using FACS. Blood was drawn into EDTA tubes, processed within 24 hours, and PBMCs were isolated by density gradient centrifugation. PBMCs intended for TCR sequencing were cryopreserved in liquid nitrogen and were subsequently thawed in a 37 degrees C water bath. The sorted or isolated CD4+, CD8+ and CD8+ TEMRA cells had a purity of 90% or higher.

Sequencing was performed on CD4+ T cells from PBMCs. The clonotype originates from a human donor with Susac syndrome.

The CDR3 sequence is CASSPGSYGYTF. DNA sequence: TGTGCCAGCTCACCAGGCAGCTATGGCTACACCTTC. Recombination connected TRBV18 to TRBJ1-2, with an unclear D gene assignment. Cut back by 2 bases and 4 bases, the V and J ends lie 5 bases apart. CDR1 and CDR2, per the germline V gene, are KGHSH and LQKENI. The CDR3 holds 12 amino acids from the cysteine to the phenylalanine. Only the CDR3 DNA stays, 36 bases, in frame from base 1. The reference TRBV18 and TRBJ1-2 proteins fill in what lies around the CDR3, so the full variable domain reads NAGVMQNPRHLVRRRGQEARLRCSPMKGHSHVYWYRQLPEEGLKFMVYLQKENIIDESGMPKERFSAEFPKEGPSILRIQQVVRGDSAAYFCASSPGSYGYTFGSGTRLTVV.